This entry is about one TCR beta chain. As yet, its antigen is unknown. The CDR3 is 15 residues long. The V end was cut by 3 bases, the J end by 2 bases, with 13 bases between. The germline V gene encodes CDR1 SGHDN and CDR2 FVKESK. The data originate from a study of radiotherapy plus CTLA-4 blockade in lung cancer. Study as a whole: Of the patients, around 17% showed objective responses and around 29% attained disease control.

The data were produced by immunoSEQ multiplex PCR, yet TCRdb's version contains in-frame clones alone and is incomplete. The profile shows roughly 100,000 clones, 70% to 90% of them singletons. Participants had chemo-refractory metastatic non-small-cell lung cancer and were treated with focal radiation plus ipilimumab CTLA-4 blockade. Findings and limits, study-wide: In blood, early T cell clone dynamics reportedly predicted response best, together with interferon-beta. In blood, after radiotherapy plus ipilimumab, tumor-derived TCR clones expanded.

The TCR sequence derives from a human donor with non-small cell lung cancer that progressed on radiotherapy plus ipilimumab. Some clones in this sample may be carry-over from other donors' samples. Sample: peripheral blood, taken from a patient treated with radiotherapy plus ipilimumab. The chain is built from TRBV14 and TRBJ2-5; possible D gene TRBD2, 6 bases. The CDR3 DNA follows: TGTGCCAGCAGCCACAAGGGGAGCGGGCAAGAGACCCAGTACTTC. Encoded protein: CASSHKGSGQETQYF.